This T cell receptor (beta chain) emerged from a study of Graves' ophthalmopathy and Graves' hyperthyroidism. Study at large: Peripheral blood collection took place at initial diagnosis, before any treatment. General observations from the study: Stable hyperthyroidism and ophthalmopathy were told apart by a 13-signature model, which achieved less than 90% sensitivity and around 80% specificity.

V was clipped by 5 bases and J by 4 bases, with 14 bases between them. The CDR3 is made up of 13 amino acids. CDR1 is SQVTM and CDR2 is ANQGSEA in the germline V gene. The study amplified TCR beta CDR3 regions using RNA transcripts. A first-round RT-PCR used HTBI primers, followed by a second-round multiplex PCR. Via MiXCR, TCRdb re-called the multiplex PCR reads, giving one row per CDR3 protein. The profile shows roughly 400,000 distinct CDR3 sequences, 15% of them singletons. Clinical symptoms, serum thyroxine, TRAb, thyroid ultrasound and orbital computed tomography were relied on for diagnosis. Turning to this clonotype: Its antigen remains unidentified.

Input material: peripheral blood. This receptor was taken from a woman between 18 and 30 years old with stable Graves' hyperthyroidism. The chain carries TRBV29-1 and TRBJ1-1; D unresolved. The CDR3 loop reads CSVIAGFGTEAFF. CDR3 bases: TGCAGCGTTATAGCGGGGTTTGGCACTGAAGCTTTCTTT.